This T cell receptor (beta chain) comes out of a study of blood T cells in healthy people across ages. With a J-beta primer mix and a sample-barcoded 5' primer, a second PCR ran roughly 7 to 11 cycles. TCRdb recomputed calls from the 5' RACE reads with MiXCR, one row per CDR3 protein. The data contain around 1.1 million distinct CDR3 sequences, around two fifths of them singletons. Each sample yielded at least 6 million isolated PBMCs. This clonotype has only a few counts. The CDR3 length is 16 residues. CDR1 is SQVTM and CDR2 is ANQGSEA in the germline V gene. Trimming cost V 6 bases and J 0 bases, with 15 bases left between them.

The chain employs TRBV29-1 and TRBJ2-6, with D unclear. Sequenced sample: blood. The receptor comes from a man aged 18-30 years in good health. CDR3 sequence reads: CSVFSGLGSGANVLTF. CDR3 DNA: TGCAGCGTCTTCAGTGGGTTAGGCTCTGGGGCCAACGTCCTGACTTTC.